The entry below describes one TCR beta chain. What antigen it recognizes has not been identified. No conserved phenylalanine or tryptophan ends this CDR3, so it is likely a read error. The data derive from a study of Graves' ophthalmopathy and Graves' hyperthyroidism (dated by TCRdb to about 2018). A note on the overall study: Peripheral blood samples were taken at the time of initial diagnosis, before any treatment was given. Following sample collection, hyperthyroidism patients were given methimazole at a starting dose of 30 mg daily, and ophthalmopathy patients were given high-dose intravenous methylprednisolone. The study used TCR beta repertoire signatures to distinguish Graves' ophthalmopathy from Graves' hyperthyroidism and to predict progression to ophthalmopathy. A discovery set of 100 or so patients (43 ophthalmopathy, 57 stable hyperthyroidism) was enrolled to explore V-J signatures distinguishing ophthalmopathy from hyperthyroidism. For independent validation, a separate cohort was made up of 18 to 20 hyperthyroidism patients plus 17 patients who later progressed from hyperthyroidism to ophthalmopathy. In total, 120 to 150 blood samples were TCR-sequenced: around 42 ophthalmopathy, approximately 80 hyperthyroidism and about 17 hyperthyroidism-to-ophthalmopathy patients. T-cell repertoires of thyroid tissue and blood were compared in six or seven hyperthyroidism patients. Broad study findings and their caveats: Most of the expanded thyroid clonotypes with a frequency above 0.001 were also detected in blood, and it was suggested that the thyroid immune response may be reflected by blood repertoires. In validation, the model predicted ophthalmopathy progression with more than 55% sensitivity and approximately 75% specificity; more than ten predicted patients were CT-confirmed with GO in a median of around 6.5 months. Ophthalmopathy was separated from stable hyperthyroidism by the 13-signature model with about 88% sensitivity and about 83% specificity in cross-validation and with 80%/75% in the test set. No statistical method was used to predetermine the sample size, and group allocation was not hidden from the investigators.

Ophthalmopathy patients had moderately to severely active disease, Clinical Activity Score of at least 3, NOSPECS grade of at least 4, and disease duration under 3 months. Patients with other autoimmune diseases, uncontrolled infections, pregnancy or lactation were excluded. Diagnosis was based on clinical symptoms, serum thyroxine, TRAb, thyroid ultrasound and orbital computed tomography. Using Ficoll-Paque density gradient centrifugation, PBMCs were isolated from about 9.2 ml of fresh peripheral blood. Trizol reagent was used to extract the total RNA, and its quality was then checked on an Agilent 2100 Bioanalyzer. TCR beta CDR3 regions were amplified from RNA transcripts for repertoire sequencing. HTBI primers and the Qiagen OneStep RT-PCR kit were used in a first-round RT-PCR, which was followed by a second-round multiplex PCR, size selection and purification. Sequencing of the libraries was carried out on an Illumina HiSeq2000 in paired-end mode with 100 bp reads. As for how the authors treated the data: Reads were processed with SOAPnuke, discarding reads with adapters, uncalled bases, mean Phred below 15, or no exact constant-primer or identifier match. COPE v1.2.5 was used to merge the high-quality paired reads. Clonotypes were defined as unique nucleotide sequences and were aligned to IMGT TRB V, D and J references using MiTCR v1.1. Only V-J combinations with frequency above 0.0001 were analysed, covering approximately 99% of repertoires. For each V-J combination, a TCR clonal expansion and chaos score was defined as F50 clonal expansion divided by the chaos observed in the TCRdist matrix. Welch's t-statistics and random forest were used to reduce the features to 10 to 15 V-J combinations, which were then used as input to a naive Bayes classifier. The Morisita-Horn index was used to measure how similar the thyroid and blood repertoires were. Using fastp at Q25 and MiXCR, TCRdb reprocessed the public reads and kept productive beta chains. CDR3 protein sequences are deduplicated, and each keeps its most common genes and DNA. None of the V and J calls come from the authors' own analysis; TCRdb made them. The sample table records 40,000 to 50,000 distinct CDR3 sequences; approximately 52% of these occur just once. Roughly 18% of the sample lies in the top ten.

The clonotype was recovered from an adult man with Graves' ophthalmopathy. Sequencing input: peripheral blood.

CDR3 sequence: CASSLGQENSPLHS. The DNA reads TGTGCCAGCAGCCTGGGACAGGAGAATTCACCCCTCCACTCT. The chain links TRBV7-3 with TRBJ1-6; a stretch of 8 junction bases matches TRBD1. The CDR3 comprises 14 residues, both ends counted. Only CDR3 DNA remains: 42 bases, in frame from the first base. Reading the germline V gene gives CDR1 SGHTA and CDR2 FQGTGA. Trimming removed 5 bases from V and 7 bases from J; the gene matches leave 4 bases unexplained.